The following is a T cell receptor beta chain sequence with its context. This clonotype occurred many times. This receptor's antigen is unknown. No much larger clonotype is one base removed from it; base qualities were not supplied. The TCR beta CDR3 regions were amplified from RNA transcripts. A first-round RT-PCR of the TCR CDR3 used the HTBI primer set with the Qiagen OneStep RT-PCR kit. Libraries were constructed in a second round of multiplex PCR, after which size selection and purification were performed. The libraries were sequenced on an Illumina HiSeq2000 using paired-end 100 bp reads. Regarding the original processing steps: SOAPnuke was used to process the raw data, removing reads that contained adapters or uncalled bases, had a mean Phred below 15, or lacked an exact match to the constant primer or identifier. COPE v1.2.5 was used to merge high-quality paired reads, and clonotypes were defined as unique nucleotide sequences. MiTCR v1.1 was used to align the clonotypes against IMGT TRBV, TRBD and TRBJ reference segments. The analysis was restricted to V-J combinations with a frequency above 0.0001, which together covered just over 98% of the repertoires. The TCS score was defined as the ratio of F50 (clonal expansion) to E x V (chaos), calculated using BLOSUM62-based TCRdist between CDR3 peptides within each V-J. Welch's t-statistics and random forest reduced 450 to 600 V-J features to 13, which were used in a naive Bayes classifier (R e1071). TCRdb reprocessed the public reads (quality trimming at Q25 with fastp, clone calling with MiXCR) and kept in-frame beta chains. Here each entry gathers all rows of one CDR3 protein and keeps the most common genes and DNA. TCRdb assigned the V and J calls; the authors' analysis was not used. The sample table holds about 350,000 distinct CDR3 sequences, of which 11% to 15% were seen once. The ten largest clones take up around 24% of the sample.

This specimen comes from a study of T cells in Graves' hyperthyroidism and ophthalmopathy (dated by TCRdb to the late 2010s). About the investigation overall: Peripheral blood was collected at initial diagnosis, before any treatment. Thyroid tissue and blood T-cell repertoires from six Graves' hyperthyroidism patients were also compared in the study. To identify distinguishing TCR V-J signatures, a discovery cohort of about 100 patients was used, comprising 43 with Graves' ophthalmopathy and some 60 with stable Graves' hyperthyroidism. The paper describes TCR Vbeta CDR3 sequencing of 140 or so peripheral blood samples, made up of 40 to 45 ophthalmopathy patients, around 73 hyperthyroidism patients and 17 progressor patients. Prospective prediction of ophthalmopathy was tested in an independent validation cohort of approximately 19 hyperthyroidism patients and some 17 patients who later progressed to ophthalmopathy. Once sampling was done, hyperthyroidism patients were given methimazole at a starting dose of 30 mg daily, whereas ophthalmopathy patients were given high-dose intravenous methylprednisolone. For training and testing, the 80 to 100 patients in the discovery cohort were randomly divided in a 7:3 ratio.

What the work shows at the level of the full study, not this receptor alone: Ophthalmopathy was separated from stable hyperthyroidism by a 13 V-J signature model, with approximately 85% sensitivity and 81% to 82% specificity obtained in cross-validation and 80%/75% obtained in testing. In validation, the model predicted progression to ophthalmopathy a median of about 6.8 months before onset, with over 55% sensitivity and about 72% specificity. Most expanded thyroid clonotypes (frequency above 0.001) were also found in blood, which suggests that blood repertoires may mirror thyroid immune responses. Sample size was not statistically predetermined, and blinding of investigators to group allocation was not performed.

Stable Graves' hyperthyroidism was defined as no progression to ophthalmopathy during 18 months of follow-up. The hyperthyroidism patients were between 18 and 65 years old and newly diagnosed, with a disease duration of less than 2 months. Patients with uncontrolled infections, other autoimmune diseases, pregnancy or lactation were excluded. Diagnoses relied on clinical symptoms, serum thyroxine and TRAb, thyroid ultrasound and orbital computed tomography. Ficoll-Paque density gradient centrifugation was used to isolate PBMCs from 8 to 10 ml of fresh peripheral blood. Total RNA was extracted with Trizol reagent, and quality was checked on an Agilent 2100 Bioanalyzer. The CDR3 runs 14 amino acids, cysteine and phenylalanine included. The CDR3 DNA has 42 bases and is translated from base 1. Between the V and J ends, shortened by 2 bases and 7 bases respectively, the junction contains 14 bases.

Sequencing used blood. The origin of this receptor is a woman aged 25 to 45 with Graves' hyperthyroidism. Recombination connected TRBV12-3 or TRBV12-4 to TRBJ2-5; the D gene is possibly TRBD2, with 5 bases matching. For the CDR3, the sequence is CASSLLEVGRTQYF. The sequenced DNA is TGTGCCAGCAGTTTATTGGAGGTTGGGAGGACCCAGTACTTC.